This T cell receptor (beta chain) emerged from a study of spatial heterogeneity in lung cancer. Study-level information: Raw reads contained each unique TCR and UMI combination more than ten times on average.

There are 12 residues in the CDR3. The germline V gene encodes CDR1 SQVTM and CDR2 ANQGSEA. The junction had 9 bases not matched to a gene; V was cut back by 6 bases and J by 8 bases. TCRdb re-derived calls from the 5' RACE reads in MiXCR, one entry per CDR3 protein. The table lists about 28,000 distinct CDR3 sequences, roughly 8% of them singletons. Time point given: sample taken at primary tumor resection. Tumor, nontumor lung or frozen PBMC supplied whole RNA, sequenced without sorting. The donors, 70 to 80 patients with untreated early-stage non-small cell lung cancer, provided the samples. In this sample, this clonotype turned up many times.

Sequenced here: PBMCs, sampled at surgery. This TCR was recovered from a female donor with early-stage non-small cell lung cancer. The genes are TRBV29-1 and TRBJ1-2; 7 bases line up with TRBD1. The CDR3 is CSVAGTVGGYTF. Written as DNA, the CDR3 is TGCAGCGTCGCAGGGACAGTAGGGGGCTACACCTTC. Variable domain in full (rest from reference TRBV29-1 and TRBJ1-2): SAVISQKPSRDICQRGTSLTIQCQVDSQVTMMFWYRQQPGQSLTLIATANQGSEATYESGFVIDKFPISRPNLTFSTLTVSNMSPEDSSIYLCSVAGTVGGYTFGSGTRLTVV.